A single T cell receptor beta chain is shown here with its context. This record belongs to a study of OX40 agonist ivuxolimab in advanced cancers. Only in-frame clones appear in the TCRdb table, and some are missing; sequencing was by immunoSEQ multiplex PCR. Seen here are about 54,000 clones, approximately 90% observed once, and the top ten hold roughly 12%. Germline lookup yields CDR1 SGHAT and CDR2 FQDESV (reference sequence). Trimming left V 4 bases short and J 9 bases short, with 18 bases between. The CDR3 covers 14 residues. The genes are TRBV11-1 and TRBJ2-5; D possibly corresponds to TRBD1 (7 bases). This receptor was identified in an adult with an advanced solid tumor such as melanoma, head and neck, liver or kidney cancer. Sequences were derived from CD4+ or CD8+ T cells sorted from blood, sampled in a trial of the OX40 agonist ivuxolimab. The DNA for the CDR3 is TGTGCCAGCAGCTACGACAGGGAAGGAGGGGCCCAGTACTTC. This codes for CASSYDREGGAQYF.